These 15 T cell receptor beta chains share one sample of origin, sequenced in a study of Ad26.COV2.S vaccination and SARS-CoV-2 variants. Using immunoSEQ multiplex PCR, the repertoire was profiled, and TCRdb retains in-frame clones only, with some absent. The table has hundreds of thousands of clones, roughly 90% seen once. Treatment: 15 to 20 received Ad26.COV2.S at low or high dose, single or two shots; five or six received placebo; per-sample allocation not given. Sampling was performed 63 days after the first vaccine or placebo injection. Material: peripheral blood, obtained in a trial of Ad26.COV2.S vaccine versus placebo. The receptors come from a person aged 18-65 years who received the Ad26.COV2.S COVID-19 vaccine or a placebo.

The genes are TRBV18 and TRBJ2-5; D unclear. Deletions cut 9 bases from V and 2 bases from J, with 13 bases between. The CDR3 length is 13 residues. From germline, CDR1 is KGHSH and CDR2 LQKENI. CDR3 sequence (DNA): TGTGCCAGTACTTCGCTCTTACAAGAGACCCAGTACTTC. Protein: CASTSLLQETQYF.

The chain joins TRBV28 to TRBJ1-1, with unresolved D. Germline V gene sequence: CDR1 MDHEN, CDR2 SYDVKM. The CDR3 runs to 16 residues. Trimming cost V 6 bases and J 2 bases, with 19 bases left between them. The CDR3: CASSRRTGIANTEAFF. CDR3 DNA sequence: TGTGCCAGCAGCCGCCGTACTGGGATAGCCAACACTGAAGCTTTCTTT.

The CDR3 region is CASSSPYNEQFF. The CDR3 DNA is TGTGCCAGCAGCTCCCCCTACAATGAGCAGTTCTTC. The chain is built from TRBV5-4 and TRBJ2-1; D unresolved. V dropped 3 bases and J dropped 2 bases, with 3 bases sitting between them. This CDR3 region has 12 residues. Germline lookup yields CDR1 SGHNT and CDR2 YYREEE (reference sequence).

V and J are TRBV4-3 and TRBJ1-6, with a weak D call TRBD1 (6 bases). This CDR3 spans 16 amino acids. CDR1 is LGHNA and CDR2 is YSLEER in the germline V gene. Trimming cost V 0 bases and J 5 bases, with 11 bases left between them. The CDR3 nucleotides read TGCGCCAGCAGCCAAGACTCCGGGGGCAATAATTCACCCCTCCACTTT. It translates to CASSQDSGGNNSPLHF.

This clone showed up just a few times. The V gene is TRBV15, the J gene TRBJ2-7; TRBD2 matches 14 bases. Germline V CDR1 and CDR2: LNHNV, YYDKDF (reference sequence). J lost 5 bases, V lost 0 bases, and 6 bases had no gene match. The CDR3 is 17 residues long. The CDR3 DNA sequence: TGTGCCACCAGCAGAGAGGGGACTAGCGGGGGTTTCCACGAGCAGTACTTC. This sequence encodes CATSREGTSGGFHEQYF.

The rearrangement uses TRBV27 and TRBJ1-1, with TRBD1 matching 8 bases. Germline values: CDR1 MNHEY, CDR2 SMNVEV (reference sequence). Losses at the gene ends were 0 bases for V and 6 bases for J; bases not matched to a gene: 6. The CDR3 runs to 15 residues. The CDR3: CASSLSRTGWPEAFF. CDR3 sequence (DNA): TGTGCCAGCAGTTTATCGCGGACAGGGTGGCCTGAAGCTTTCTTT.

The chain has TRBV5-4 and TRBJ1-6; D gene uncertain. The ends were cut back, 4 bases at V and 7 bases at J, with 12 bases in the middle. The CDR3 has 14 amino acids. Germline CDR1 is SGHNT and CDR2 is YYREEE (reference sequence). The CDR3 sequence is CASSPEAKNSPLHF. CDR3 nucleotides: TGTGCCAGCAGCCCGGAAGCCAAAAATTCACCCCTCCACTTT.

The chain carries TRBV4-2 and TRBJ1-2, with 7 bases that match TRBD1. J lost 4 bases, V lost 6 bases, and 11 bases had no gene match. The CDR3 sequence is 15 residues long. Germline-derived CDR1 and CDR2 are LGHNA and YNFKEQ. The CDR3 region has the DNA TGTGCCAGCAGTCAGTCAGGACAGGTCGGCTATGGCTACACCTTC. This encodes CASSQSGQVGYGYTF.

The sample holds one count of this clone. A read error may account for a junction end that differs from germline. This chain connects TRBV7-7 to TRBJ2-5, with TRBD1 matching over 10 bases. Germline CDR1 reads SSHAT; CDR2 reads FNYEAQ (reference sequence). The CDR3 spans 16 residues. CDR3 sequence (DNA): TGTGCTAGCAGCTTGTCGACAGGGGGCGCGGGGGAGACCCAGTACTTC. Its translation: CASSLSTGGAGETQYF.

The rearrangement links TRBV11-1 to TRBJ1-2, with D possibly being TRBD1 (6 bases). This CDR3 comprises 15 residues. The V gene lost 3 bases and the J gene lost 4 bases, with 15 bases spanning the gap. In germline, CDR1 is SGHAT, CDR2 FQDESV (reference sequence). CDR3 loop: CASSFGGTNLYGYTF. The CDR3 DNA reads TGTGCCAGCAGCTTTGGGGGGACAAACCTCTATGGCTACACCTTC.

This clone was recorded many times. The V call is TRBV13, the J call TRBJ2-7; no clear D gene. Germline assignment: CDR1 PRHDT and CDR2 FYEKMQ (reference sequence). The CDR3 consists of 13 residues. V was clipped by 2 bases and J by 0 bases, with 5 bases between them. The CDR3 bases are TGTGCCAGCAGCTTATCCCCCTCCTACGAGCAGTACTTC. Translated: CASSLSPSYEQYF.

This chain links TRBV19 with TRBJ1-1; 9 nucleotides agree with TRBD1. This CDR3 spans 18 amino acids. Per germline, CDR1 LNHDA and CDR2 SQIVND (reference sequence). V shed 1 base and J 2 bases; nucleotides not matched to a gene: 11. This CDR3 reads CASSIVIRDRDRNTEAFF. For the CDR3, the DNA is TGTGCCAGTAGTATAGTAATACGGGACAGGGATAGAAACACTGAAGCTTTCTTT.

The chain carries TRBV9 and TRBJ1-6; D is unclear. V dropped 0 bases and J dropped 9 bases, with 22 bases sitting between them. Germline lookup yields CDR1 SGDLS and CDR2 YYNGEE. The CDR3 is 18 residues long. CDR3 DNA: TGTGCCAGCAGCGTAGGCCCAGGCGATGACGCCTTGGGTTCACCCCTCCACTTT. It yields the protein CASSVGPGDDALGSPLHF.

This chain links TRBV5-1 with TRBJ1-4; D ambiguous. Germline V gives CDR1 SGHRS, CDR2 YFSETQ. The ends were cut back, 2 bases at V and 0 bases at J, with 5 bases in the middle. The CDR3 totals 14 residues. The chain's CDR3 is CASSFSATNEKLFF. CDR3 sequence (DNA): TGCGCCAGCAGCTTCAGTGCAACTAATGAAAAACTGTTTTTT.

The CDR3 DNA reads TGTGCCAGCAGCCAAACTAGCGGAGCTTACGAGCAGTACTTC. Translating gives CASSQTSGAYEQYF. This sequence joins TRBV6-2 or TRBV6-3 and TRBJ2-7, with 8 bases aligning to TRBD2. CDR1 is MNHEY and CDR2 is SVGEGT in the germline V gene. The CDR3 length is 14 residues. With 6 bases clipped from V and 4 bases from J, the junction kept 8 bases outside the gene matches.